These T cell receptor beta chains were read from a single sample in a study of blood T cell repertoires in COVID-19. Sequencing was performed with immunoSEQ multiplex PCR; in TCRdb, only in-frame clones are kept and a portion is missing. The data contain a few hundred thousand clones, approximately 83% of them singletons. Sequenced: PBMCs or T cells enriched from blood (not recorded which). The receptors come from a woman aged 25 to 39 who had recovered from COVID-19. Both conserved end residues are part of each CDR3. D genes are given only for firm matches. Not all rows give a size; the values are once, few, many and, for expanded clones, a class.

clone_size	v_call	j_call	d_call	cdr3_nt	cdr3_aa
NA	TRBV3-1/TRBV3-2	TRBJ1-5	TRBD1	TGTGCCAGCAGCCAAGATCCCGGGACAGGGGGGACGACCCAGCATTTT	CASSQDPGTGGTTQHF
NA	TRBV29-1	TRBJ2-1	NA	TGCAGCGTTCGCGGCCCGAACGATGGTGAGCAGTTCTTC	CSVRGPNDGEQFF
few	TRBV12-3/TRBV12-4	TRBJ1-2	NA	TGTGCCAGCAGTTTACCCCAGGGCGGCTACACCTTC	CASSLPQGGYTF
once	TRBV2	TRBJ2-1	TRBD2	TGTGCCAGCAGGTTTTTAGCGGGGGTGAACTACAATGAGCAGTTCTTC	CASRFLAGVNYNEQFF
NA	TRBV28	TRBJ1-1	TRBD1	TGTGCCAGCACATCGCCCCCGACAGGGGCGTCTGAAGCTTTCTTT	CASTSPPTGASEAFF
NA	TRBV15	TRBJ2-1	NA	TGTGCCACCAGCAGAGAAAGGACAGCGTACAATGAGCAGTTCTTC	CATSRERTAYNEQFF
NA	TRBV30	TRBJ1-2	NA	TGTGCCTACCACTCAGGGACTAACTATGGCTACACCTTC	CAYHSGTNYGYTF
NA	TRBV30	TRBJ2-1	NA	TGTGCCTGGGAGCGCTACTCCTACAATGAGCAGTTCTTC	CAWERYSYNEQFF
few	TRBV25-1	TRBJ2-1	TRBD2	TGTGCCAGCAGTGACTTAGCGGGGGCCTACAATGAGCAGTTCTTC	CASSDLAGAYNEQFF
NA	TRBV2	TRBJ2-3	NA	TGTGCCAGCAGTAAACAGGGCGATACGCAGTATTTT	CASSKQGDTQYF
NA	TRBV7-6	TRBJ2-2	NA	TGTGCCAGCAGCTTAGGTCAGGGAATACTAACCGGGGAGCTGTTTTTT	CASSLGQGILTGELFF
NA	TRBV12-3/TRBV12-4	TRBJ2-5	NA	TGTGCCAGCAGTCTGCTGCGAGAGACCCAGTACTTC	CASSLLRETQYF
NA	TRBV12-5	TRBJ2-5	NA	TGTGCTAGTGGTTTGGGACTAGTCCCAACATTAGAGACCCAGTACTTC	CASGLGLVPTLETQYF
NA	TRBV28	TRBJ2-4	NA	TGTGCCAGCAGCCCACCTCTAAGGAGGGCCAAAAACATTCAGTACTTC	CASSPPLRRAKNIQYF
NA	TRBV6-5	TRBJ2-7	NA	TGTGCCAGCAGTATCCCAGGGGCCCGCAGCGAGCAGTACTTC	CASSIPGARSEQYF
NA	TRBV4-2	TRBJ2-7	TRBD2	TGTGCCAGCAGCCAAGAGATGGGATCTAGCGGGAGGACGTACTTC	CASSQEMGSSGRTYF
NA	TRBV7-9	TRBJ2-1	TRBD1	TGTGCCAGCAGCCCACCTATTCGACAGGGGAATGAGCAGTTCTTC	CASSPPIRQGNEQFF
NA	TRBV7-2	TRBJ2-5	NA	TGTGCCAGCAGCTTAAGAGTCGGAGAGACCCAGTACTTC	CASSLRVGETQYF
NA	TRBV2	TRBJ1-5	TRBD1	TGTGCCAGCAGACCGGACAGGGATCAGCCCCAGCATTTT	CASRPDRDQPQHF
once	TRBV29-1	TRBJ1-2	TRBD1	TGCAGCGTTCGACAGGGATTGTACTATGGCTACACCTTC	CSVRQGLYYGYTF